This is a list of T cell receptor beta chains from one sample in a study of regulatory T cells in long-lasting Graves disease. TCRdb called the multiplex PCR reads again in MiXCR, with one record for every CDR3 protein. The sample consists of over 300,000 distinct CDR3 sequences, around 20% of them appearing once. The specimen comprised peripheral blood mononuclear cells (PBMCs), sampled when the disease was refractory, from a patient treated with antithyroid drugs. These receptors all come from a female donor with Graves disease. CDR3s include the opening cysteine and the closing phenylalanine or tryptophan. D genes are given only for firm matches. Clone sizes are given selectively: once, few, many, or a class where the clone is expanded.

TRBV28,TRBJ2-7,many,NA,CASSLGGTAEQYF,TGTGCCAGCAGTTTAGGGGGGACAGCCGAGCAGTACTTC
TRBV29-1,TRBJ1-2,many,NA,CSVEMGIRYGYTF,TGCAGCGTTGAAATGGGAATTCGGTATGGCTACACCTTC
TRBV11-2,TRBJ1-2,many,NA,CASSRTRGANYGYTF,TGTGCCAGCAGCCGAACGCGGGGCGCTAACTATGGCTACACCTTC
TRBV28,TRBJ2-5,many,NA,CASSSHRDQETQYF,TGTGCCAGCAGTTCGCACAGGGACCAAGAGACCCAGTACTTC
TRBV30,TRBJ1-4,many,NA,CAWSGGSPNEKLFF,TGTGCCTGGAGTGGGGGATCACCTAATGAAAAACTGTTTTTT
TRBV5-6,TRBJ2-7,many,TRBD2,CASSLGLAGLEQYF,TGTGCCAGCAGTTTGGGACTAGCGGGACTAGAGCAGTACTTC
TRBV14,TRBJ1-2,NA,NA,CASSQDRGLSYTF,TGTGCCAGCAGCCAAGATCGGGGGTTGAGCTACACCTTC
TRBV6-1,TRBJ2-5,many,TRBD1,CASRQKPTGGETQYF,TGTGCCAGCAGACAAAAGCCGACAGGGGGAGAGACCCAGTACTTC
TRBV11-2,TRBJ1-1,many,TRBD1,CASSPRLGQGNTEAFF,TGTGCCAGCAGCCCCCGGTTGGGACAGGGCAACACTGAAGCTTTCTTT
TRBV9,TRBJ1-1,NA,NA,CASSVAVGVGTEAFF,TGTGCCAGCAGCGTAGCTGTAGGGGTCGGCACTGAAGCTTTCTTT
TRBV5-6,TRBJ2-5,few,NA,CASTPTKLRGETQYF,TGTGCCAGCACCCCAACCAAGCTACGGGGAGAGACCCAGTACTTC
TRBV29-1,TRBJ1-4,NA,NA,CSVDRGEKLFF,TGCAGCGTTGACAGGGGTGAAAAACTGTTTTTT
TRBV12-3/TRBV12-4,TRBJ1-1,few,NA,CASSFSQTVMNTEAFF,TGTGCCAGCAGTTTTTCCCAGACAGTTATGAACACTGAAGCTTTCTTT
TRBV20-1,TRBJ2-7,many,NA,CSARVAERTYEQYF,TGCAGTGCTAGAGTAGCAGAGAGAACCTACGAGCAGTACTTC
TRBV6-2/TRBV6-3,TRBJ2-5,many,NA,CASSEFRGGGETQYF,TGTGCCAGCAGTGAGTTCAGGGGAGGAGGGGAGACCCAGTACTTC
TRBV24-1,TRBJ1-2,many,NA,CATRGERGDGYTF,TGTGCCACCAGGGGGGAGAGGGGAGATGGCTACACCTTC
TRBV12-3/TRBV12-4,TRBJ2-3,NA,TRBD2,CASSPGRGVAGGPTDTQYF,TGTGCCAGCAGCCCCGGACGAGGTGTAGCGGGGGGGCCCACAGATACGCAGTATTTT
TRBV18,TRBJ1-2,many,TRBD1,CASSPGQAPVYGYTF,TGTGCCAGCTCACCCGGACAGGCTCCAGTCTATGGCTACACCTTC
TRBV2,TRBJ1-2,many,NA,CASNSLTAGRDTF,TGTGCCAGCAATTCTTTGACAGCAGGCCGGGACACCTTC
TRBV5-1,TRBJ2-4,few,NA,CASSLVVQSAKNIQYF,TGCGCCAGCAGCTTGGTAGTCCAATCAGCCAAAAACATTCAGTACTTC
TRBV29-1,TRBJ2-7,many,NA,CSVALSYEQYF,TGCAGCGTTGCGCTCAGCTACGAGCAGTACTTC
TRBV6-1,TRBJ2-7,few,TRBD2,CASRWTSSAYEQYF,TGTGCCAGCCGATGGACTAGCTCGGCCTACGAGCAGTACTTC
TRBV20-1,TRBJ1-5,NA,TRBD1,CSARGQGGYSSSNQPQHF,TGCAGTGCTAGAGGACAGGGCGGTTACTCTTCGAGCAATCAGCCCCAGCATTTT
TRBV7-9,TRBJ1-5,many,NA,CASSFQGNQPQHF,TGTGCCAGCAGCTTCCAGGGGAATCAGCCCCAGCATTTT
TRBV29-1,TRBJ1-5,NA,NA,CSAVEGPSNQPQHF,TGCAGCGCTGTAGAGGGCCCTAGCAATCAGCCCCAGCATTTT
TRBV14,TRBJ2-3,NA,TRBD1,CASSHTGTGNTDTQYF,TGTGCCAGCAGCCACACCGGGACAGGGAACACAGATACGCAGTATTTT
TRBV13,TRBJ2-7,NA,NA,CASSSKTSYEQYF,TGTGCCAGCAGCTCGAAAACCTCCTACGAGCAGTACTTC
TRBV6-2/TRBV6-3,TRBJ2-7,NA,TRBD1,CASSATGTGQYEQYF,TGTGCCAGCAGTGCCACCGGGACAGGGCAGTACGAGCAGTACTTC
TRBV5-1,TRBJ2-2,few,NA,CASSLRGGGELFF,TGCGCCAGCAGCTTGAGAGGCGGCGGGGAGCTGTTTTTT
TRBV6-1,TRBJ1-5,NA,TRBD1,CASIDRGRLGQPQHF,TGTGCCAGCATTGACAGGGGGCGGTTAGGTCAGCCCCAGCATTTT
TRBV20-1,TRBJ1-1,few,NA,CSAFQGLNTEAFF,TGCAGTGCCTTTCAGGGGTTGAACACTGAAGCTTTCTTT
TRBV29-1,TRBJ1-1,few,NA,CSVVERNTEAFF,TGCAGCGTTGTTGAGCGGAACACTGAAGCTTTCTTT
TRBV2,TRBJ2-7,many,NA,CASRIARLKGNYEQYF,TGTGCCAGCAGGATAGCGCGTTTAAAGGGGAACTACGAGCAGTACTTC
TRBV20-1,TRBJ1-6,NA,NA,CSARGTSPGPNSPLHF,TGCAGTGCTAGGGGGACCAGTCCTGGGCCTAATTCACCCCTCCACTTT
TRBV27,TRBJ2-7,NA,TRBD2,CASSNSGFYEQYF,TGTGCCAGCAGTAATAGCGGGTTCTACGAGCAGTACTTC
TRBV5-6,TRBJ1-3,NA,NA,CASSSRERGNTIYF,TGTGCCAGCAGTTCCAGGGAGCGCGGAAACACCATATATTTT
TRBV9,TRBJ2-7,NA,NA,CASSVGPGHNYEQYF,TGTGCCAGCAGCGTAGGGCCGGGACATAACTACGAGCAGTACTTC
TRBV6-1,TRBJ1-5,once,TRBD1,CASSSARQGSQPQHF,TGTGCCAGCAGCTCAGCGAGACAGGGGAGTCAGCCCCAGCATTTT
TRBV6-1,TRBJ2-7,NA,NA,CASSPAERQYF,TGTGCCAGCAGCCCCGCAGAACGTCAGTACTTC
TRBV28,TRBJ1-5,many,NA,CASSLPLTMAQPQHF,TGTGCCAGCAGTTTACCCCTTACAATGGCTCAGCCCCAGCATTTT
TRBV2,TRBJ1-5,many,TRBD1,CASSRTGGWQPQHF,TGTGCCAGCAGTCGTACAGGGGGCTGGCAGCCCCAGCATTTT
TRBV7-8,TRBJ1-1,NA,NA,CASSHPSGNTEAFF,TGTGCCAGCAGCCACCCCTCAGGGAACACTGAAGCTTTCTTT
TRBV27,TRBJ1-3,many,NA,CASSPDGNSGNTIYF,TGTGCCAGCAGCCCAGACGGGAACTCTGGAAACACCATATATTTT
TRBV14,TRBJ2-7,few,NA,CASREGTSRQQYF,TGTGCCAGCAGGGAGGGGACATCAAGGCAGCAGTACTTC